This T cell receptor (beta chain) emerged from a study of early T cells in non-severe SARS-CoV-2 infection. The wider study: Sequencing used unsorted whole-blood bulk RNA, so chains lack pairing.

This clonotype has a count of ten or more. MiXCR, run by TCRdb on the 5' RACE reads, gives a single entry per CDR3 protein. The table includes around 60,000 distinct CDR3 sequences, 20% detected once. This CDR3 spans 14 amino acids. V lost 10 bases, J lost 8 bases, and 11 bases stayed unmatched. Germline V gene lookup returns CDR1 LGHDT and CDR2 YNNKEL (reference sequence). This sample comprised whole blood, obtained at baseline. The source of this sequence is an adult who was a healthcare worker with PCR-confirmed SARS-CoV-2 infection or an uninfected control (not recorded which). The V and J genes are TRBV3-1 and TRBJ2-1; 10 bases match TRBD2. The CDR3 spells CATTAAGGRDEQFF. The CDR3 DNA sequence: TGTGCCACCACCGCAGCGGGGGGGCGTGATGAGCAGTTCTTC.